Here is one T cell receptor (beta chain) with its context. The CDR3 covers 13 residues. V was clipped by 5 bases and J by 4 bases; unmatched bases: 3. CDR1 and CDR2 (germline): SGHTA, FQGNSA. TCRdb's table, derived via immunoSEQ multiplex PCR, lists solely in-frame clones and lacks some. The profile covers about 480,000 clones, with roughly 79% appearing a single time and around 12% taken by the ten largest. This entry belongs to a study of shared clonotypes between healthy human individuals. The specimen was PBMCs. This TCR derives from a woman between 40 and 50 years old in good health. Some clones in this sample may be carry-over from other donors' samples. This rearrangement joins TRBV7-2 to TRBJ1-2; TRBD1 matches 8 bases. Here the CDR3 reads CASSGDRRYGYTF. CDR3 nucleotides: TGTGCCAGCAGCGGGGACAGGCGCTATGGCTACACCTTC.